These 23 T cell receptor beta chains were all obtained from the same sample, sequenced in a study of T cells in tumors after PD-1 blockade. Measured with immunoSEQ multiplex PCR; TCRdb has only the in-frame clones, and not every one. The sample contains approximately 59,000 clones, 80% of which appear only once. The material was PBMCs, obtained before anti-PD-1 treatment. These receptors all come from a human donor with basal cell carcinoma.

The gene calls are TRBV15 and TRBJ2-1; D call uncertain. Trimming stripped 0 bases from V and 10 bases from J, with 7 bases between. The CDR3 spans 12 residues. Germline V gene sequence: CDR1 LNHNV, CDR2 YYDKDF (reference sequence). The CDR3 here is CATSRDQSEQFF. The CDR3 DNA reads as TGTGCCACCAGCAGAGATCAAAGCGAGCAGTTCTTC.

This clone was seen a few times. The gene calls are TRBV6-1 and TRBJ2-1, with D perhaps given as TRBD1 or TRBD2 (5 bases each). V lost 2 bases to trimming and J lost 9 bases, with 11 bases between them. The CDR3 totals 13 residues. Germline V gives CDR1 MNHNS, CDR2 SASEGT. The CDR3 sequence: CASSERDLVEQFF. CDR3 DNA sequence: TGTGCCAGCAGTGAAAGGGACCTGGTTGAGCAGTTCTTC.

The genes are TRBV14 and TRBJ2-5; 8 bases match TRBD2. CDR1 and CDR2 (germline): SGHDN, FVKESK. Trimming cost V 4 bases and J 5 bases; bases outside gene matches: 12. The CDR3 covers 16 residues. The CDR3 coding sequence is TGTGCCAGCAGCCGGACCGGGGGGGCGGCTGGGGAGACCCAGTACTTC. Its protein is CASSRTGGAAGETQYF.

The chain has TRBV2 and TRBJ2-5, with D unresolved. The CDR3 extends over 11 amino acids. Germline CDR1 and CDR2: SNHLY and FYNNEI. V was trimmed by 8 bases and J by 5 bases, leaving 9 bases between them. CDR3: CASEQKETQYF. The CDR3 DNA is TGTGCCAGCGAGCAAAAGGAGACCCAGTACTTC.

The V call is TRBV12-3 or TRBV12-4, the J call TRBJ2-5; possible D gene TRBD2, 5 bases. V was trimmed by 6 bases and J by 3 bases, leaving 8 bases between them. This CDR3 has 12 residues. CDR3 sequence: CASSTSEETQYF. The CDR3 DNA reads TGTGCCAGCAGCACTAGTGAAGAGACCCAGTACTTC.

This sequence joins TRBV30 and TRBJ1-2, with a possible D match to TRBD1 (6 bases). This CDR3 is built from 15 residues. V lost 0 bases, J lost 7 bases, and 18 bases lay in between. The V gene's germline CDR1 is GTSNPN and CDR2 SVGIG (reference sequence). The CDR3 reads CAWSVLAGVISGYTF. CDR3 sequence (DNA): TGTGCCTGGAGTGTTCTGGCAGGGGTCATCTCTGGCTACACCTTC.

The chain has TRBV5-1 and TRBJ2-1; 8 bases line up with TRBD2. Germline CDR1 and CDR2: SGHRS and YFSETQ. Trimming cost V 6 bases and J 5 bases; bases outside gene matches: 7. This CDR3 contains 14 residues. The CDR3, as DNA: TGCGCCAGCACCTCGCGGGGGGCCAACAATGAGCAGTTCTTC. As protein: CASTSRGANNEQFF.

This sequence joins TRBV3-1 (or the pseudogene TRBV3-2) and TRBJ1-1; no clear D. The CDR3 runs 15 residues. CDR1 is LGHDT, CDR2 YNNKEL, per germline (reference sequence). Deletions cut 4 bases from V and 4 bases from J, with 16 bases between. Here the CDR3 reads CASSPSARPLTEAFF. In DNA, the CDR3 is TGTGCCAGCAGCCCGTCGGCCAGGCCCCTCACTGAAGCTTTCTTT.

The rearrangement links TRBV10-1 to TRBJ1-1, with D perhaps matching TRBD1 (5 bases). V lost 7 bases and J lost 6, with 15 bases in between. The CDR3 runs 13 residues. CDR1 is WNHNN, CDR2 SYGVQD, per germline (reference sequence). As DNA, the CDR3 is TGCGCCAGCATGGGGGATGTTGGGGCTGAAGCTTTCTTT. Its translation: CASMGDVGAEAFF.

The CDR3 spells CAISEGTGGGYTF. DNA of the CDR3: TGTGCCATCAGTGAGGGGACAGGGGGCGGCTACACCTTC. This chain links TRBV10-3 with TRBJ1-2; 12 positions match TRBD1. Germline V gene data show CDR1 as ENHRY and CDR2 as SYGVKD. The V segment lost 2 bases and the J segment 8 bases; nucleotides outside the gene matches: 0. The CDR3 covers 13 residues.

V gene TRBV6-5 combines with J gene TRBJ1-1; D gene ambiguous. From germline, CDR1 is MNHEY and CDR2 SVGAGI. The CDR3 length is 16 residues. V shed 0 bases and J shed 0 bases, with 11 bases lying between them. The CDR3 loop is CASSYSIGNVNTEAFF. In nucleotides, the CDR3 is TGTGCCAGCAGTTACTCGATAGGGAACGTGAACACTGAAGCTTTCTTT.

This rearrangement joins TRBV19 to TRBJ2-5, with 7 bases that match TRBD1. CDR3 length: 14 residues. From germline, CDR1 is LNHDA and CDR2 SQIVND (reference sequence). The V gene end was trimmed by 4 bases and the J gene end by 7 bases; junction bases not matched to a gene: 9. In DNA, the CDR3 is TGTGCCAGTAGTAAAGGGACAGACTTAGGGACCCAGTACTTC. This sequence encodes CASSKGTDLGTQYF.

The chain is built from TRBV9 and TRBJ2-1; D unresolved. Germline CDR1 and CDR2: SGDLS and YYNGEE. Trimming left V 4 bases short and J 0 bases short, with 5 bases between. CDR3 length equals 13 residues. CDR3 DNA: TGTGCCAGCAGCCCGAGCTCCTACAATGAGCAGTTCTTC. Protein sequence: CASSPSSYNEQFF.

The V call is TRBV7-2, the J call TRBJ2-2; possible D gene TRBD1, 5 bases. V was pared by 1 base and J by 5 bases, with 14 bases between. Germline CDR1 and CDR2: SGHTA and FQGNSA. The CDR3 is 16 residues long. CDR3 DNA sequence: TGTGCCAGCAGCTTAGTCCCAGGGTTGGGTACCGGGGAGCTGTTTTTT. As protein: CASSLVPGLGTGELFF.

The chain recombines TRBV9 with TRBJ2-1; D remains unclear. Trimming pared 0 bases from V and 15 bases from J, leaving 16 bases between. Germline V gene data show CDR1 as SGDLS and CDR2 as YYNGEE. The CDR3 has 13 amino acids. The CDR3 spells CASSVAYQAAMFF. In DNA, the CDR3 is TGTGCCAGCAGCGTAGCTTACCAGGCGGCGATGTTCTTC.

This clone was seen only a few times. This chain uses TRBV4-2 with TRBJ2-2; D uncertain. The CDR3 sequence is 15 residues long. The V end lost 0 bases, the J end lost 7 bases, and 12 bases lay between the germline ends. From germline, CDR1 is LGHNA and CDR2 YNFKEQ. The CDR3 region is CASSQDFSYGGELFF. The CDR3 region has the DNA TGTGCCAGCAGCCAAGATTTTAGTTATGGCGGGGAGCTGTTTTTT.

V is TRBV2 and J is TRBJ2-7; a possible D gene is TRBD1 (6 bases). Deletions cut 5 bases from V and 4 bases from J, with 12 bases between. CDR3 size: 13 residues. The germline CDR1 and CDR2 sequences are SNHLY and FYNNEI. The CDR3 loop reads CASSTLQGYEQYF. The CDR3 region has the DNA TGTGCCAGCAGTACCCTACAGGGTTACGAGCAGTACTTC.

This rearrangement joins TRBV11-3 to TRBJ2-1; 7 nucleotides line up with TRBD1. This CDR3 has 17 residues. Trimming took 0 bases from V and 4 from J; bases not matched to a gene: 9. CDR1 is SGHNT, CDR2 YENEEA, per germline. The CDR3 sequence is CASSLEGERGPYNEQFF. DNA for the CDR3: TGTGCCAGCAGCTTAGAGGGCGAGAGGGGGCCTTACAATGAGCAGTTCTTC.

V usage is TRBV6-5 and J usage is TRBJ1-3; a possible D gene is TRBD1 (6 bases). The CDR3 has 14 residues. Trimming removed 6 bases at V and 0 bases at J, with 9 bases between. Germline V gene sequence: CDR1 MNHEY, CDR2 SVGAGI. In DNA, the CDR3 is TGTGCCAGCAGCCGGACAGTCTCTGGAAACACCATATATTTT. Translating it yields CASSRTVSGNTIYF.

This clone was picked up one time. The chain joins TRBV10-3 to TRBJ2-3; 12 positions agree with TRBD2. From germline, CDR1 is ENHRY and CDR2 SYGVKD. Germline trimming cut 6 bases from V and 0 bases from J; bases unmatched to any gene: 4. The CDR3 loop spans 16 amino acids. CDR3 DNA sequence: TGTGCCATCAGCGACCTAGCGGGGGGGAGCACAGATACGCAGTATTTT. The encoded protein is CAISDLAGGSTDTQYF.

DNA of the CDR3: TGCGCCAGCAGCCCGGGACAGGGCATGTTTGAGACCCAGTACTTC. This translates into CASSPGQGMFETQYF. The genes are TRBV5-1 and TRBJ2-5; TRBD1 agrees at 9 bases. Germline CDR1 is SGHRS and CDR2 is YFSETQ. The CDR3 loop spans 15 amino acids. V trimming: 4 bases; J trimming: 5 bases; junction bases outside the gene matches: 9.

A single count supports this clone. This chain's CDR3 is CASSLSAGQQYF. CDR3 coding DNA: TGTGCCAGCAGTTTATCTGCAGGGCAGCAGTATTTT. This chain connects TRBV12-3 or TRBV12-4 to TRBJ2-3; D is perhaps TRBD1 (5 bases). The CDR3 runs to 12 residues. Trimming shortened V by 2 bases and J by 11 bases, and 11 bases separated the two germline ends.

This chain uses TRBV5-1 with TRBJ1-2; 7 nucleotides align to TRBD1. The J segment lost 4 bases and the V segment lost 7 bases, leaving 7 bases of the junction unmatched. This CDR3 is 13 amino acids long. CDR1 SGHRS and CDR2 YFSETQ come from the germline V gene. For the CDR3, the DNA is TGCGCCAGCGGCACAGGGGAAACCTATGGCTACACCTTC. Protein sequence: CASGTGETYGYTF.